Each of the 17 T cell receptor beta chains below was sequenced from the same sample in a study of T-cell memory formation after mild COVID-19. Using its own MiXCR run on the 5' RACE reads, TCRdb lists one record per CDR3 protein. Counted here are roughly 150,000 distinct CDR3 sequences, more than 14% occurring once; the ten biggest clones make up roughly an eighth. The source material was PBMCs or a T cell subset sorted from them (not recorded which). These receptors originate from an adult woman who had mild COVID-19 (a few samples of this study predate the infection). Cell type and time point are not known.

This clonotype was recorded a few times. CDR3 loop: CSARPGPSNQPQHF. CDR3 coding DNA: TGCAGTGCTAGACCGGGTCCTAGCAATCAGCCCCAGCATTTT. The chain has TRBV20-1 and TRBJ1-5; D is unclear. V lost 2 bases and J 0 bases, leaving 8 bases between the germline ends. CDR3 length equals 14 residues. The germline V gene encodes CDR1 DFQATT and CDR2 SNEGSKA (reference sequence).

The CDR3 DNA reads as TGTGCCAGCAGCGACTACCGGGACAATGAGCAGTTCTTC. Translation: CASSDYRDNEQFF. The genes are TRBV9 and TRBJ2-1; D uncertain. The V gene's germline CDR1 is SGDLS and CDR2 YYNGEE. This CDR3 has 13 amino acids. Between the trimmed V and J ends, which lost 3 bases and 5 bases, there was a span of 9 bases.

This clonotype was found many times. The CDR3 nucleotides read TGTGCCAGCAGCCACCTGGGACTAGCGGGTGCCGGGGAGCTGTTTTTT. It codes for CASSHLGLAGAGELFF. The chain carries TRBV13 and TRBJ2-2; TRBD2 matches at 12 bases. Unmatched junction bases numbered 7, after V lost 5 bases and J lost 6 bases. Germline V gene data show CDR1 as PRHDT and CDR2 as FYEKMQ (reference sequence). This CDR3 contains 16 residues.

This clonotype was counted at least ten times. The chain uses TRBV7-8 and TRBJ2-1; 8 positions agree with TRBD2. Per germline, CDR1 SGHVS and CDR2 FQNEAQ. The CDR3 spans 17 residues. The V gene end was trimmed by 5 bases and the J gene end by 1 base; junction bases not matched to a gene: 10. The CDR3: CASSHGASGGSYNEQFF. Written as DNA, the CDR3 is TGTGCCAGCAGCCACGGAGCCAGCGGGGGATCCTACAATGAGCAGTTCTTC.

This clonotype was seen more than once but under ten times. The chain carries TRBV19 and TRBJ2-7; 10 nucleotides align to TRBD1. Looked up from germline, CDR1 is LNHDA and CDR2 is SQIVND (reference sequence). The V segment lost 3 bases and the J segment 2 bases; nucleotides outside the gene matches: 1. The CDR3 covers 14 residues. The CDR3 nucleotides read TGTGCCAGTAGTATGGGGACAGGGGCCTACGAGCAGTACTTC. This translates into CASSMGTGAYEQYF.

The chain has TRBV2 and TRBJ2-1; the match to TRBD2 covers 10 bases. The CDR3 totals 16 residues. The germline V gene has CDR1 SNHLY and CDR2 FYNNEI. V shed 5 bases, J shed 3 bases, and the junction held 7 bases outside the gene matches. CDR3 protein: CASSRERGGIYNEQFF. The CDR3, as DNA: TGTGCCAGCAGTCGCGAGCGGGGGGGGATCTACAATGAGCAGTTCTTC.

This clonotype was seen a handful of times. The rearrangement joins TRBV12-3 or TRBV12-4 to TRBJ2-3; weak D call: TRBD1 (6 bases). The germline V and J ends were trimmed by 6 bases and 0 bases, with 19 bases remaining between them. The CDR3 is made up of 17 amino acids. CDR3 nucleotides: TGTGCCAGCAGCCCCTCCAATGGGGGCCCTAGCACAGATACGCAGTATTTT. This sequence encodes CASSPSNGGPSTDTQYF.

This clonotype came up a few times. The V call is TRBV4-1, the J call TRBJ1-2, with 10 bases identical to TRBD1. The ends lost 0 bases at V and 4 bases at J; junction bases unmatched: 5. The CDR3 has 16 residues. Germline assignment: CDR1 MGHRA and CDR2 YSYEKL. For the CDR3, the DNA is TGCGCCAGCAGCCAAGACTTGACAGGGGGCGTCTATGGCTACACCTTC. Translated: CASSQDLTGGVYGYTF.

This clonotype was picked up a small number of times. The V call is TRBV1, the J call TRBJ1-2; the D segment call TRBD1 is taken from the table without a DNA check. TRBV1 is listed as a pseudogene. This CDR3 is 15 amino acids long. The CDR3 spells CTSSQYQGQAYGYTF. CDR3 bases: TGCACCAGCAGCCAGTATCAGGGTCAGGCCTATGGCTACACCTTC.

This clonotype has more than one count but fewer than ten. The chain has TRBV2 and TRBJ1-2, with a possible D match to TRBD1 (5 bases). Germline values: CDR1 SNHLY, CDR2 FYNNEI. The CDR3 runs to 13 residues. V dropped 6 bases and J dropped 1 base, with 9 bases sitting between them. This CDR3 reads CASSGHLNYGYTF. The CDR3 nucleotides are TGTGCCAGCAGCGGACACCTTAACTATGGCTACACCTTC.

This clonotype was observed a handful of times. The genes are TRBV12-5 and TRBJ2-3; D is unresolved. CDR1 and CDR2 from the germline V gene are LGHNT and FRNRAP. The CDR3 runs 13 residues. V shed 6 bases and J shed 2 bases, with 9 bases lying between them. The CDR3 region has the DNA TGTGCTAGTGGAGTTTTTAACACAGATACGCAGTATTTT. The encoded protein is CASGVFNTDTQYF. Combining the CDR3 with reference TRBV12-5 and TRBJ2-3 gives the whole variable domain DARVTQTPRHKVTEMGQEVTMRCQPILGHNTVFWYRQTMMQGLELLAYFRNRAPLDDSGMPKDRFSAEMPDATLATLKIQPSEPRDSAVYFCASGVFNTDTQYFGPGTRLTVL.

The rearrangement links TRBV5-5 to TRBJ1-4, with D uncertain. Trimming took off 1 base at V and 1 base at J, with 14 bases between the two ends. CDR3 length equals 17 residues. CDR1 is SGHKS, CDR2 YYEKEE, per germline (reference sequence). The CDR3 coding sequence is TGTGCCAGCAGCTTGAAGGACGCAGTACGAACTAATGAAAAACTGTTTTTT. Amino acids: CASSLKDAVRTNEKLFF. Variable domain in full (rest from reference TRBV5-5 and TRBJ1-4): DAGVTQSPTHLIKTRGQQVTLRCSPISGHKSVSWYQQVLGQGPQFIFQYYEKEERGRGNFPDRFSARQFPNYSSELNVNALLLGDSALYLCASSLKDAVRTNEKLFFGSGTQLSVL.

This clonotype was observed at least ten times. This chain joins TRBV6-5 and TRBJ2-1; TRBD2 matches 9 bases. CDR3 size: 16 residues. The V gene end was trimmed by 4 bases and the J gene end by 2 bases; junction bases not matched to a gene: 6. The V gene's germline CDR1 is MNHEY and CDR2 SVGAGI. CDR3 nucleotide sequence: TGTGCCAGCAGTTCCCAGAGCGGGAGGACCTACAATGAGCAGTTCTTC. This gives the protein CASSSQSGRTYNEQFF.

The rearrangement uses TRBV7-8 and TRBJ2-3; D ambiguous. This CDR3 has 13 residues. The V and J ends lost 0 bases and 6 bases respectively, with 7 bases between them. Per germline, CDR1 SGHVS and CDR2 FQNEAQ. CDR3 sequence reads: CASSLAVPDTQYF. The CDR3 DNA is TGTGCCAGCAGCTTAGCGGTCCCTGATACGCAGTATTTT. Complete variable domain (other parts from reference TRBV7-8 and TRBJ2-3): GAGVSQSPRYKVAKRGQDVALRCDPISGHVSLFWYQQALGQGPEFLTYFQNEAQLDKSGLPSDRFFAERPEGSVSTLKIQRTQQEDSAVYLCASSLAVPDTQYFGPGTRLTVL.

The rearrangement links TRBV9 to TRBJ1-4; the match to TRBD1 covers 9 bases. The trim removed 0 bases at V and 6 bases at J, leaving 9 bases unmatched. Germline CDR1 is SGDLS and CDR2 is YYNGEE. The CDR3 is 17 amino acids. DNA of the CDR3: TGTGCCAGCAGCGTAGCCGCCCACGGGACAGGGCATGAAAAACTGTTTTTT. Protein: CASSVAAHGTGHEKLFF.

CDR3 sequence reads: CAISETSGGQETQYF. The CDR3 nucleotides are TGTGCCATCAGTGAGACTAGCGGGGGACAAGAGACCCAGTACTTC. This chain links TRBV10-3 with TRBJ2-5; 11 bases align to TRBD2. The CDR3 sequence is 15 residues long. Germline assignment: CDR1 ENHRY and CDR2 SYGVKD. Germline trimming cut 2 bases from V and 2 bases from J; bases unmatched to any gene: 1.

V is TRBV29-1 and J is TRBJ2-2, with 15 bases aligning to TRBD2. CDR1 SQVTM and CDR2 ANQGSEA come from the germline V gene. The CDR3 runs 15 residues. V dropped 3 bases and J dropped 4; count of bases not matched to a gene: 0. The CDR3 DNA reads TGCAGCGTTGAGGGACTAGCGGGAGGCACCGGGGAGCTGTTTTTT. Translation gives CSVEGLAGGTGELFF.